This entry describes one TCR beta chain. This sample is part of a study of T cell changes during pregnancy in multiple sclerosis. The germline V gene has CDR1 GTSNPN and CDR2 SVGIG (reference sequence). Between the trimmed V and J ends, which lost 0 bases and 8 bases, there was a span of 10 bases. The CDR3 consists of 13 residues. Sequencing used immunoSEQ multiplex PCR; TCRdb keeps in-frame clones, though not all of them. The sample carries roughly 24,000 clones, approximately 90% recorded once. The clonotype comes from a female donor in good health, enrolled as a control in a pregnancy study. The chain joins TRBV30 to TRBJ2-2; D gene uncertain. The source was CD8+ T cells from peripheral blood mononuclear cells, collected in the first trimester of pregnancy. Written as DNA, the CDR3 is TGTGCCTGGAGTGTACTTGGAGCGGGGGAGCTGTTTTTT. This sequence encodes CAWSVLGAGELFF.